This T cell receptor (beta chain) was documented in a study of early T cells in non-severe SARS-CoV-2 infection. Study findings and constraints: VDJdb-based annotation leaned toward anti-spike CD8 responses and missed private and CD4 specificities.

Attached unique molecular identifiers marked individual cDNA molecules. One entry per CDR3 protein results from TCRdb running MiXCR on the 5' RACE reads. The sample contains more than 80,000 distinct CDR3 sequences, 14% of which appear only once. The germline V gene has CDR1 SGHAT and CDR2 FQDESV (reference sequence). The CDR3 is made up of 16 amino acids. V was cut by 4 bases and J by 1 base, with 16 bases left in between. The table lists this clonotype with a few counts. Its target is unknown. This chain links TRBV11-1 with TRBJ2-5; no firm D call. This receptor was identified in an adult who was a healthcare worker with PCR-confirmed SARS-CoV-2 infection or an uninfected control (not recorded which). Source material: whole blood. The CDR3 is CASSSASPRLQETQYF. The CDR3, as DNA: TGTGCCAGCAGCTCGGCCTCCCCTCGACTCCAAGAGACCCAGTACTTC.